This T cell receptor (beta chain) was captured in a study of T cell responses to AZD1222 COVID-19 vaccine. Measured with immunoSEQ multiplex PCR; TCRdb has only the in-frame clones, and not every one. The sample yields about 87,000 clones, 88% seen once. V lost 6 bases, J lost 4 bases, and 19 bases lay in between. This CDR3 contains 15 residues. Germline V gene sequence: CDR1 SGHNT, CDR2 YYREEE (reference sequence). This material consisted of peripheral blood, taken on day 0 of AZD1222 vaccination. The TCR was taken from an adult in good health. The chain joins TRBV5-4 to TRBJ1-1; D is uncertain. CDR3 region: CASTLLGEVGTEAFF. In nucleotides, the CDR3 is TGTGCCAGCACCCTCCTAGGTGAGGTGGGCACTGAAGCTTTCTTT.